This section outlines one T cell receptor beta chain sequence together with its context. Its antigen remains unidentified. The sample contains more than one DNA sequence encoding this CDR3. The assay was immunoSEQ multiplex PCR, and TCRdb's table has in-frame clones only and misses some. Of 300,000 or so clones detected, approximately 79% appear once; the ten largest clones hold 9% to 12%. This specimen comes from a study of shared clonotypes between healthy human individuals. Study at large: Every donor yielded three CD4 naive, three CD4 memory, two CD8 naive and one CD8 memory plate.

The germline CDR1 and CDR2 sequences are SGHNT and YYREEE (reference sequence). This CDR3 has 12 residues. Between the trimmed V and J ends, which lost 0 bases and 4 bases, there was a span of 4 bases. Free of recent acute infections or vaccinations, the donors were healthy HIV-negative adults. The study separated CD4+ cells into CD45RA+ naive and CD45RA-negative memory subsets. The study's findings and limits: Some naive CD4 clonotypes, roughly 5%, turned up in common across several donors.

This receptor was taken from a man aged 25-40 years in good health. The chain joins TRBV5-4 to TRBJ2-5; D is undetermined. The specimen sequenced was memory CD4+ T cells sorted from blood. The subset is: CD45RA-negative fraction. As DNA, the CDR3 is TGTGCCAGCAGCTTGGTGGGAGAGACCCAGTACTTC. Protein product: CASSLVGETQYF.